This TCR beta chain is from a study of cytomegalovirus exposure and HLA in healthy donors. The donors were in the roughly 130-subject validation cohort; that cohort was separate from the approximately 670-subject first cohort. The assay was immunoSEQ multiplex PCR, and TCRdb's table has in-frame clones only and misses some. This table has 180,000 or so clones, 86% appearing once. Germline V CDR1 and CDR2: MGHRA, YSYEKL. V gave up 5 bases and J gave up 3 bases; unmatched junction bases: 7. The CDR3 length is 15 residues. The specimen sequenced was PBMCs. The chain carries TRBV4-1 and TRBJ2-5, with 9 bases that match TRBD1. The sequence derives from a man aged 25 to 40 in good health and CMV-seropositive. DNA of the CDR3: TGCGCCAGCAGCAAGCTAGGGACAGGGAAAGAGACCCAGTACTTC. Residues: CASSKLGTGKETQYF.